The 2 T cell receptor beta chains below all came from one sample that was sequenced in a study of tumor and adjacent non-tumor tissue in lung cancer. No cell sorting was done before RNA was extracted from the tissue. The library came from three nested PCR rounds adapted from ARM-PCR protocols. TCRdb ran MiXCR on the multiplex PCR reads and lists one entry per CDR3 protein. The repertoire holds over 110,000 distinct CDR3 sequences, around two thirds seen once, with 15% to 20% in the top ten. Sequencing was performed on lung tumor tissue. The origin of the receptors is a man in his sixties with small cell lung cancer.

Comments on this clonotype: An end of the junction does not agree with germline; a read error may underlie this. The V gene is TRBV11-3, the J gene TRBJ1-1, with no clear D. Germline CDR1 SGHNT, CDR2 YENEEA. This CDR3 is 13 amino acids long. CDR3 loop: CASSLVRDTGAFF. CDR3 DNA: TGTGCTAGCAGCTTAGTACGAGACACTGGAGCTTTCTTT.

Points on this clonotype: Mismatch with germline at one junction end may stem from a read error. V gene TRBV12-3 or TRBV12-4 combines with J gene TRBJ2-1; 10 positions match TRBD1. The CDR3 is 18 residues long. The CDR3 sequence: CASSLLFLGTGVYNKQFF. As DNA, the CDR3 is TGTGCCAGCAGTTTACTTTTTCTTGGGACAGGGGTCTACAATAAGCAGTTCTTC.